Listed below are T cell receptor beta chains from one sample, sequenced in a study of siplizumab effects on memory and regulatory T cells. Only in-frame clones appear in the TCRdb table, and some are missing; sequencing was by immunoSEQ multiplex PCR. The table lists roughly 97,000 clones, over 85% of them singletons. Material for sequencing was Tregs sorted from blood. These receptor sequences come from a human donor in good health. CDR3s include the opening cysteine and the closing phenylalanine or tryptophan. The D gene is left open where the match is weak. The listing skips clone size in some rows; elsewhere it reads once, few, many or a size class.

J | size | V | D | CDR3 | DNA
TRBJ2-4 | NA | TRBV7-9 | NA | CASSFTRLAKNIQYF | TGTGCCAGCAGCTTTACCAGGCTAGCCAAAAACATTCAGTACTTC
TRBJ2-5 | NA | TRBV2 | NA | CASISEGWGETQYF | TGTGCCAGCATTTCCGAGGGATGGGGAGAGACCCAGTACTTC
TRBJ2-7 | NA | TRBV14 | NA | CASSQRAILEQYF | TGTGCCAGCAGCCAAAGGGCCATCCTCGAGCAGTACTTC
TRBJ1-1 | once | TRBV20-1 | NA | CSTGLLAEAFF | TGCAGTACGGGACTACTCGCAGAAGCTTTCTTT
TRBJ2-1 | NA | TRBV29-1 | NA | CSVEGKGGQFF | TGCAGCGTTGAAGGGAAGGGTGGGCAGTTCTTC
TRBJ2-1 | NA | TRBV9 | TRBD2 | CASTPGLAGWGSYNEQFF | TGTGCCAGCACCCCCGGGCTAGCGGGGTGGGGATCCTACAATGAGCAGTTCTTC
TRBJ1-3 | NA | TRBV6-5 | NA | CASSYWGSGNTIYF | TGTGCCAGCAGTTACTGGGGCTCTGGAAACACCATATATTTT
TRBJ1-2 | once | TRBV6-1 | NA | CASSASTGSYDYTF | TGTGCCAGCAGTGCTTCAACAGGGAGCTATGACTACACCTTC
TRBJ2-1 | once | TRBV5-4 | NA | CASSPGIYNEQFF | TGTGCCAGCAGCCCGGGAATCTACAATGAGCAGTTCTTC
TRBJ1-2 | NA | TRBV5-6 | NA | CASSPGKAYGYTF | TGTGCCAGCAGCCCAGGGAAGGCCTATGGCTACACCTTC
TRBJ2-1 | NA | TRBV29-1 | NA | CSIYRDYNEQFF | TGCAGCATTTACAGGGATTACAATGAGCAGTTCTTC
TRBJ2-1 | NA | TRBV19 | TRBD1 | CASSYRGNEQFF | TGTGCCAGTAGTTACAGGGGGAATGAGCAGTTCTTC